This is a list of T cell receptor beta chains from one sample in a study of blood T cell repertoires in COVID-19. The method was immunoSEQ multiplex PCR; TCRdb's version includes in-frame clones alone and lacks a portion of them. The sample contains approximately 100,000 clones, roughly 89% of which appear only once. The sequencing sample was made of peripheral blood. The receptors come from a human donor with acute or convalescent COVID-19. The donor label of this sample is uncertain. CDR3s include the opening cysteine and the closing phenylalanine or tryptophan. The order of the fields is D gene, clone size, V gene, J gene, CDR3 protein, CDR3 DNA. The D gene is left open where the match is weak. Size values are once, few and many counts, or a class for expanded clones, and some rows have none.

D: -; size: once; V: TRBV19; J: TRBJ2-2; CDR3: CASSIASSSFTGELFF; DNA: TGTGCCAGTAGTATAGCTTCGAGTAGCTTCACCGGGGAGCTGTTTTTT
D: -; size: few; V: TRBV7-2; J: TRBJ2-7; CDR3: CASSSTYEQYF; DNA: TGTGCCAGCAGCTCCACATACGAGCAGTACTTC
D: -; size: -; V: TRBV7-9; J: TRBJ1-2; CDR3: CASSLVPRRAGNYGYTF; DNA: TGTGCCAGCAGCTTAGTTCCCCGACGGGCGGGCAACTATGGCTACACCTTC
D: -; size: -; V: TRBV6-5; J: TRBJ1-6; CDR3: CASSYGGGLDSPLHF; DNA: TGTGCCAGCAGTTACGGCGGGGGGCTCGATTCACCCCTCCACTTT
D: -; size: -; V: TRBV30; J: TRBJ1-4; CDR3: CAWSGDYNEKLFF; DNA: TGTGCCTGGAGTGGCGATTATAATGAAAAACTGTTTTTT
D: TRBD1; size: -; V: TRBV6-5; J: TRBJ2-1; CDR3: CASSSGQAPLNEQFF; DNA: TGTGCCAGCAGCTCGGGACAGGCACCCCTAAATGAGCAGTTCTTC
D: TRBD2; size: -; V: TRBV4-3; J: TRBJ2-1; CDR3: CASSQVTSAGTHEQFF; DNA: TGCGCCAGCAGCCAAGTGACTAGCGCGGGGACCCATGAGCAGTTCTTC
D: TRBD2; size: -; V: TRBV10-3; J: TRBJ2-1; CDR3: CAISIGLGGSNEQFF; DNA: TGTGCCATCAGCATTGGGTTGGGGGGGTCCAATGAGCAGTTCTTC
D: TRBD1; size: -; V: TRBV7-2; J: TRBJ1-5; CDR3: CASSGQGTNQPQHF; DNA: TGTGCCAGCAGCGGACAGGGGACCAATCAGCCCCAGCATTTT
D: TRBD1; size: few; V: TRBV19; J: TRBJ1-6; CDR3: CASSIRDRGRLLHF; DNA: TGTGCCAGTAGTATACGGGACAGGGGCAGGCTCCTCCACTTT
D: -; size: -; V: TRBV28; J: TRBJ2-5; CDR3: CASKRSETQYF; DNA: TGTGCCAGCAAGCGGTCGGAGACCCAGTACTTC
D: -; size: -; V: TRBV5-4; J: TRBJ2-3; CDR3: CASSSPQGGTDTQYF; DNA: TGTGCCAGCAGCTCTCCCCAGGGCGGCACAGATACGCAGTATTTT
D: TRBD2; size: -; V: TRBV10-3; J: TRBJ2-1; CDR3: CAISESIIGKLALSYNEQFF; DNA: TGTGCCATCAGTGAGTCGATAATAGGTAAACTAGCGCTTTCCTACAATGAGCAGTTCTTC
D: -; size: -; V: TRBV19; J: TRBJ1-1; CDR3: CASSLGRGVNTEAFF; DNA: TGTGCCAGTAGCCTTGGGAGGGGCGTGAACACTGAAGCTTTCTTT
D: TRBD1; size: once; V: TRBV6-2/TRBV6-3; J: TRBJ1-2; CDR3: CASSYAGGGYTF; DNA: TGTGCCAGCAGTTACGCAGGGGGTGGCTACACCTTC
D: -; size: -; V: TRBV21-1; J: TRBJ1-1; CDR3: CASSNGQGSPRNTEAFF; DNA: TGTGCCAGCAGCAACGGGCAGGGGTCCCCGAGGAACACTGAAGCTTTCTTT
D: TRBD2; size: -; V: TRBV4-1; J: TRBJ2-7; CDR3: CASSQEPSGSSYEQYF; DNA: TGCGCCAGCAGCCAAGAACCTAGCGGAAGCTCCTACGAGCAGTACTTC
D: -; size: -; V: TRBV13; J: TRBJ2-3; CDR3: CASSLSQGLGQYF; DNA: TGTGCCAGCAGCTTATCCCAGGGTCTAGGGCAGTATTTT
D: TRBD1; size: -; V: TRBV19; J: TRBJ2-1; CDR3: CASSIAQGVNEQFF; DNA: TGTGCCAGTAGTATTGCACAGGGGGTGAATGAGCAGTTCTTC
D: TRBD1; size: once; V: TRBV28; J: TRBJ1-5; CDR3: CASSPPRTGRNSNQPQHF; DNA: TGTGCCAGCAGTCCCCCGAGGACAGGGAGAAATAGCAATCAGCCCCAGCATTTT
D: -; size: -; V: TRBV7-9; J: TRBJ1-3; CDR3: CASSTGRTSGNTIYF; DNA: TGTGCCAGCAGCACCGGGAGGACCTCTGGAAACACCATATATTTT
D: -; size: -; V: TRBV30; J: TRBJ1-6; CDR3: CAWSAGEGFYNSPLHF; DNA: TGTGCCTGGAGTGCCGGAGAAGGCTTCTATAATTCACCCCTCCACTTT
D: -; size: -; V: TRBV3-1/TRBV3-2; J: TRBJ1-2; CDR3: CASRRLAGDGYTF; DNA: TGTGCCAGCAGAAGATTGGCGGGGGATGGCTACACCTTC
D: -; size: -; V: TRBV28; J: TRBJ2-7; CDR3: CASRLPSDYEQYF; DNA: TGTGCCAGCAGACTACCCTCGGACTACGAGCAGTACTTC
D: -; size: -; V: TRBV5-4; J: TRBJ1-4; CDR3: CASSLAYAADEKLFF; DNA: TGTGCCAGCAGCTTGGCGTACGCTGCAGATGAAAAACTGTTTTTT
D: -; size: -; V: TRBV2; J: TRBJ1-2; CDR3: CASSLDSTNYGYTF; DNA: TGTGCCAGCAGTCTGGACAGCACTAACTATGGCTACACCTTC
D: -; size: many; V: TRBV30; J: TRBJ1-6; CDR3: CAWSVLQTGSPLHF; DNA: TGTGCCTGGAGTGTACTCCAGACGGGTTCACCCCTCCACTTT
D: TRBD1; size: -; V: TRBV5-6; J: TRBJ2-1; CDR3: CASTSGQGYNEQFF; DNA: TGTGCCAGCACCTCGGGACAGGGCTACAATGAGCAGTTCTTC
D: -; size: -; V: TRBV28; J: TRBJ1-2; CDR3: CASSTHRASGYTF; DNA: TGTGCCAGCAGTACTCACAGGGCGTCTGGCTACACCTTC